These 9 T cell receptor beta chains originate from one sample sequenced in a study of early T cells in non-severe SARS-CoV-2 infection. TCRdb passed the 5' RACE reads through MiXCR, listing each CDR3 protein once. The data show 15,000 to 25,000 distinct CDR3 sequences, with approximately 4% seen just once and around 7.3% held by the top ten. Sequencing used whole blood. These receptors all stem from an adult who was a healthcare worker with PCR-confirmed SARS-CoV-2 infection or an uninfected control (not recorded which).

By proportion, this clonotype is medium-sized. The J gene is TRBJ1-1, the V gene TRBV6-5, with D possibly being TRBD1 (6 bases). The V end lost 5 bases, the J end lost 0 bases, and 13 bases lay between the germline ends. CDR3 length equals 15 residues. Germline assignment: CDR1 MNHEY and CDR2 SVGAGI. CDR3 nucleotide sequence: TGTGCCAGCAGTGACCCGGGACATATGAACACTGAAGCTTTCTTT. Translation: CASSDPGHMNTEAFF.

There are many counts of this clonotype. The chain has TRBV4-1 and TRBJ1-4; 7 bases align to TRBD1. The CDR3 has 19 amino acids. V was clipped by 1 base and J by 0 bases; unmatched bases: 11. Germline V lookup: CDR1 MGHRA, CDR2 YSYEKL. CDR3 in DNA: TGCGCCAGCAGCCAAGCCAGGGGGTTCTTATCGGCAACTAATGAAAAACTGTTTTTT. This codes for CASSQARGFLSATNEKLFF.

This clonotype was found many times. V is TRBV7-8 and J is TRBJ1-6; D gene uncertain. Deletions cut 7 bases from V and 0 bases from J, with 13 bases between. Germline V lookup: CDR1 SGHVS, CDR2 FQNEAQ. The CDR3 loop spans 16 amino acids. In nucleotides, the CDR3 is TGTGCCAGCACCCCGACGGCGAGCTCCTATAATTCACCCCTCCACTTT. This sequence encodes CASTPTASSYNSPLHF.

This clonotype was counted many times. The chain combines TRBV20-1 with TRBJ2-5; D may match TRBD1 or TRBD2 (5 bases each). V gave up 0 bases and J gave up 5 bases, with 16 bases separating them. Germline V gives CDR1 DFQATT, CDR2 SNEGSKA (reference sequence). This CDR3 comprises 15 residues. The CDR3 region is CSARDFWGTVETQYF. The CDR3 DNA sequence: TGCAGTGCTAGAGATTTTTGGGGGACGGTGGAGACCCAGTACTTC.

This clonotype was observed at least ten times. The chain couples TRBV7-9 to TRBJ2-7; possibly TRBD2 for D (5 bases). From germline, CDR1 is SEHNR and CDR2 FQNEAQ (reference sequence). The CDR3 runs to 15 residues. Trimming cost V 5 bases and J 0 bases, with 14 bases left between them. The CDR3 loop reads CASSPRWESSYEQYF. DNA of the CDR3: TGTGCCAGCAGCCCCCGGTGGGAGAGCTCCTACGAGCAGTACTTC.

This clonotype was detected many times. V is TRBV11-3 and J is TRBJ2-1; 14 bases line up with TRBD2. Losses at the gene ends were 5 bases for V and 9 bases for J; bases not matched to a gene: 6. CDR1 and CDR2 from the germline V gene are SGHNT and YENEEA. The length of the CDR3 is 15 residues. CDR3 DNA sequence: TGTGCCAGCAGCATGGGACTAGCGGGGGTGGGTGAGCAGTTCTTC. Its protein is CASSMGLAGVGEQFF.

This clonotype was found a few times. The gene calls are TRBV5-1 and TRBJ2-2; 7 bases fit TRBD1. Trimming at V came to 4 bases and at J to 0 bases, leaving 3 bases not matched to a gene. CDR1 and CDR2 from the germline V gene are SGHRS and YFSETQ. This CDR3 contains 15 residues. The CDR3 region is CASSPTGSNTGELFF. DNA of the CDR3: TGCGCCAGCAGCCCGACAGGGTCGAACACCGGGGAGCTGTTTTTT.

The table lists this clonotype with many counts. The V and J genes are TRBV20-1 and TRBJ1-2; tentatively, D is TRBD1 (5 bases). The germline V and J ends were trimmed by 0 bases and 4 bases, with 15 bases remaining between them. The V gene's germline CDR1 is DFQATT and CDR2 SNEGSKA (reference sequence). This CDR3 has 15 residues. CDR3 sequence reads: CSARDAGQGLYGYTF. The CDR3 DNA is TGCAGTGCTAGAGACGCCGGGCAGGGACTCTATGGCTACACCTTC.

This clonotype is medium-sized by share. The V call is TRBV29-1, the J call TRBJ1-2; 9 bases are a match to TRBD1. CDR1 is SQVTM, CDR2 ANQGSEA, per germline. The trim removed 6 bases at V and 4 bases at J, leaving 3 bases unmatched. The CDR3 length is 12 residues. The CDR3 loop is CSVGTGSYGYTF. The CDR3 nucleotides are TGCAGCGTGGGGACAGGGTCCTATGGCTACACCTTC.